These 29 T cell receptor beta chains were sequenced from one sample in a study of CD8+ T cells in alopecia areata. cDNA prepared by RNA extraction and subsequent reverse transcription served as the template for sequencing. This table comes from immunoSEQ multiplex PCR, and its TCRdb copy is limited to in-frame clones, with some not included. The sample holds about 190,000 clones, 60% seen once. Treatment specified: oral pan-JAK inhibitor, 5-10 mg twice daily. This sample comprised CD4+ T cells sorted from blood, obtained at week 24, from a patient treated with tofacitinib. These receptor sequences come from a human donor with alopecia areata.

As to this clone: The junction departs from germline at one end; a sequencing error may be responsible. The CDR3 here is CASILGQGSFREQYF. The CDR3 DNA follows: TGTGCCAGCATCTTGGGACAGGGTAGCTTTCGCGAGCAGTACTTC. The J gene is TRBJ2-7, the V gene TRBV5-6; TRBD1 aligns across 9 bases. The V gene's germline CDR1 is SGHDT and CDR2 YYEEEE. The length of the CDR3 is 15 residues. Together with reference TRBV5-6 and TRBJ2-7, the CDR3 gives the full variable domain: DAGVTQSPTHLIKTRGQQVTLRCSPKSGHDTVSWYQQALGQGPQFIFQYYEEEERQRGNFPDRFSGHQFPNYSSELNVNALLLGDSALYLCASILGQGSFREQYFGPGTRLTVT.

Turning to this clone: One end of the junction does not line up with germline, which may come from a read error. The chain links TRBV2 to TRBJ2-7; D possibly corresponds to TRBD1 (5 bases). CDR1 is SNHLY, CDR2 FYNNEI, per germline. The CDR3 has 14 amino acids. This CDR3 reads CASSGQGPSREQCF. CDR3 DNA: TGTGCCAGCAGTGGGCAGGGCCCCTCTCGCGAGCAGTGCTTC.

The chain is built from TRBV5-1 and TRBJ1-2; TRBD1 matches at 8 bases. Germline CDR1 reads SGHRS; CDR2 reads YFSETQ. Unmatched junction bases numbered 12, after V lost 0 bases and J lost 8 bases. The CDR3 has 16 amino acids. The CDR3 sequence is CASSLGPTGERRGYTF. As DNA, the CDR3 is TGCGCCAGCAGCTTGGGACCGACAGGGGAAAGGAGGGGCTACACCTTC.

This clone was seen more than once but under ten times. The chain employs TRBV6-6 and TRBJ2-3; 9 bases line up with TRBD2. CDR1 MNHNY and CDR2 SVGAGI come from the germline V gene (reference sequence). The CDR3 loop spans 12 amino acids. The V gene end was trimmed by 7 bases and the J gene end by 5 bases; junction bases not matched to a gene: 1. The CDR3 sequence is CASKRGVDTQYF. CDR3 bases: TGTGCCAGCAAGCGGGGGGTAGATACGCAGTATTTT.

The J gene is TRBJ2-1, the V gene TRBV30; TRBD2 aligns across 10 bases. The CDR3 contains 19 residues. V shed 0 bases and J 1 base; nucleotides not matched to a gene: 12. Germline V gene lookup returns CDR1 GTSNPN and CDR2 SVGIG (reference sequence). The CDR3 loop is CAWSVWRTSGAGSYNEQFF. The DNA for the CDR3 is TGTGCCTGGAGTGTATGGAGAACTAGCGGGGCAGGGTCCTACAATGAGCAGTTCTTC.

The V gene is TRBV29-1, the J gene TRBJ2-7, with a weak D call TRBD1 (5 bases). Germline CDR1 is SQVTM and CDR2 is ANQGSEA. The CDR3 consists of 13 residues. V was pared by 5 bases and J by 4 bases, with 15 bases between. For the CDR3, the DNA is TGCAGCGTTCAGACAGATTTACCATACGAGCAGTACTTC. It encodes CSVQTDLPYEQYF.

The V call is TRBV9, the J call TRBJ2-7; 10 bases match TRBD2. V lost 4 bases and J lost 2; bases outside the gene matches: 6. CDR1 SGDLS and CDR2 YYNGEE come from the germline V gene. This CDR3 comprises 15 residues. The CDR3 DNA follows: TGTGCCAGCAGCCAAGGACTAGCGGCTACCTACGAGCAGTACTTC. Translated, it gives CASSQGLAATYEQYF. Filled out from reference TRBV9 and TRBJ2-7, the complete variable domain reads DSGVTQTPKHLITATGQRVTLRCSPRSGDLSVYWYQQSLDQGLQFLIQYYNGEERAKGNILERFSAQQFPDLHSELNLSSLELGDSALYFCASSQGLAATYEQYFGPGTRLTVT.

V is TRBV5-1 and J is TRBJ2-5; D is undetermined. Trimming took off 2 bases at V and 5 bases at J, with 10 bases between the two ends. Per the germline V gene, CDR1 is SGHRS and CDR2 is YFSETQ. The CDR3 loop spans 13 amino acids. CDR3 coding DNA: TGCGCCAGCAGCTTTTGGGCCAGGGAGACCCAGTACTTC. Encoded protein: CASSFWARETQYF. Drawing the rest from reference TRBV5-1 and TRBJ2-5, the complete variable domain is KAGVTQTPRYLIKTRGQQVTLSCSPISGHRSVSWYQQTPGQGLQFLFEYFSETQRNKGNFPGRFSGRQFSNSRSEMNVSTLELGDSALYLCASSFWARETQYFGPGTRLLVL.

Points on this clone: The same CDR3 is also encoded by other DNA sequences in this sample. The CDR3 DNA follows: TGTGCCAGCAGCTTTGAAGTGAACACTGAAGCTTTCTTT. Encoded protein: CASSFEVNTEAFF. This chain joins TRBV7-8 and TRBJ1-1; no clear D gene. This CDR3 contains 13 residues. Germline lookup yields CDR1 SGHVS and CDR2 FQNEAQ. V dropped 3 bases and J dropped 0 bases, with 5 bases sitting between them.

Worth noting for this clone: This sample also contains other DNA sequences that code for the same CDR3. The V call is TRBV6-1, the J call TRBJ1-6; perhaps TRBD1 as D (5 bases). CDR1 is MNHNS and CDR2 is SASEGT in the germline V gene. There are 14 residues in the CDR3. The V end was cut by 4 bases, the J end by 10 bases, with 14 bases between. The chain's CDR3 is CASSALQGKSPLHF. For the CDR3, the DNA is TGTGCCAGCAGTGCCTTGCAGGGCAAGTCACCCCTCCACTTT.

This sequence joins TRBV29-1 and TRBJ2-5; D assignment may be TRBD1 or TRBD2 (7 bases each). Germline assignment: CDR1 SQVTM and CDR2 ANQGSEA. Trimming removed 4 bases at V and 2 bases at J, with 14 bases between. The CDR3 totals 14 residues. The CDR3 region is CSVGGGGGQETQYF. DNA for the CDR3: TGCAGCGTTGGAGGGGGCGGGGGTCAAGAGACCCAGTACTTC.

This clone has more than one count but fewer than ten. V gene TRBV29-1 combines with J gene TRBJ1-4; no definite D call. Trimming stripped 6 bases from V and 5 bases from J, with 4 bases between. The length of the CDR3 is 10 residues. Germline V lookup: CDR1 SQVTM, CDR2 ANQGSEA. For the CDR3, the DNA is TGCAGCGTCAGGAATGAAAAACTGTTTTTT. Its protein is CSVRNEKLFF.

Here the CDR3 DNA reads TGTGCCTGCCTGACCGCTGCTAATGAAAAACTGTTTTTT. It yields the protein CACLTAANEKLFF. The chain joins TRBV30 to TRBJ1-4; no reliable D call. Germline-derived CDR1 and CDR2 are GTSNPN and SVGIG (reference sequence). Trimming took 6 bases from V and 3 from J, leaving 11 bases between them. The CDR3 contains 13 residues.

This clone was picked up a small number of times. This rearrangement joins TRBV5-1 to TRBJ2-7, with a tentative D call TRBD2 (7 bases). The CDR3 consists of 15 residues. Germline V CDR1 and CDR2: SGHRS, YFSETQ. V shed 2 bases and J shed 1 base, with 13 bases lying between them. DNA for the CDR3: TGCGCCAGCAGCTTCGGTGGGGGGGCGTCCTACGAGCAGTACTTC. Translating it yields CASSFGGGASYEQYF.

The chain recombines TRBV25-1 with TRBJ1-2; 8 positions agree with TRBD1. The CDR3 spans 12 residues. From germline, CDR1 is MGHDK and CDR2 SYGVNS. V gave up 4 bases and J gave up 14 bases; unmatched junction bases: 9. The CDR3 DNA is TGTGCCAGCAGTGCCACAACAGGGGGGTGTACCTTC. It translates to CASSATTGGCTF.

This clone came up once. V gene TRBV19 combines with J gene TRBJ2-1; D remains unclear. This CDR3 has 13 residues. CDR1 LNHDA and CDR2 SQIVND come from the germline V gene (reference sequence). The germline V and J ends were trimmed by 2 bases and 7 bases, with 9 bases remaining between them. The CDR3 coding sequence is TGTGCCAGTAGTATACTGGTTGGAAATGAGCAGTTCTTC. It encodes CASSILVGNEQFF.

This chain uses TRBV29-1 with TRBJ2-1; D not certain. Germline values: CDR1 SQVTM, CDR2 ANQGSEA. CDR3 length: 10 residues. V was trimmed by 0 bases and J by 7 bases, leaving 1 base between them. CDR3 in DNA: TGCAGCGTTGAAGAGAATGAGCAGTTCTTC. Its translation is CSVEENEQFF.

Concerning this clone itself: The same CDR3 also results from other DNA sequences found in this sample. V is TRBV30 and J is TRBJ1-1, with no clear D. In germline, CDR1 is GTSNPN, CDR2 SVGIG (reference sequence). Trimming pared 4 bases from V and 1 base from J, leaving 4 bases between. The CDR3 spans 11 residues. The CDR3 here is CAWTRNTEAFF. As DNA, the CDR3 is TGTGCCTGGACACGGAACACTGAAGCTTTCTTT.

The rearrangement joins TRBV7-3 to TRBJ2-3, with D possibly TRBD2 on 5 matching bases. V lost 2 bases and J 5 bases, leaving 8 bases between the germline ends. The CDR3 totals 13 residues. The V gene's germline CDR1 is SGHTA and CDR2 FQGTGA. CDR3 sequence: CASSLWEKDTQYF. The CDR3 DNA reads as TGTGCCAGCAGCTTATGGGAGAAAGATACGCAGTATTTT. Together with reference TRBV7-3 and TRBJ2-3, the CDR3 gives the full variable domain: GAGVSQTPSNKVTEKGKYVELRCDPISGHTALYWYRQSLGQGPEFLIYFQGTGAADDSGLPNDRFFAVRPEGSVSTLKIQRTERGDSAVYLCASSLWEKDTQYFGPGTRLTVL.

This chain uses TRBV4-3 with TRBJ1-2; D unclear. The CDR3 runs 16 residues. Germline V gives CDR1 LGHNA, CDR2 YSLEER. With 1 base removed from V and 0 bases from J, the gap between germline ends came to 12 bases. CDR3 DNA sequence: TGCGCCAGCAGCCAAGTTACAAGCAAATCTAACTATGGCTACACCTTC. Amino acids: CASSQVTSKSNYGYTF.

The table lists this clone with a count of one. In nucleotides, the CDR3 is TGTGCCAGCAGGGACAGGATCTACGAGCAGTACTTC. Translating it yields CASRDRIYEQYF. The V gene is TRBV6-5, the J gene TRBJ2-7; 7 positions match TRBD1. CDR1 and CDR2 (germline): MNHEY, SVGAGI. The CDR3 is 12 residues long. Germline trimming cut 6 bases from V and 3 bases from J; bases unmatched to any gene: 2.

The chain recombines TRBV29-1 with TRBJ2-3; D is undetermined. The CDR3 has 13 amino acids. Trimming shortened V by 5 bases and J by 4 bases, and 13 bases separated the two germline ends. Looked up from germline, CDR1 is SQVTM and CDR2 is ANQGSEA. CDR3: CSVKASLPDTQYF. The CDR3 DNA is TGCAGCGTTAAAGCTTCCCTTCCAGATACGCAGTATTTT.

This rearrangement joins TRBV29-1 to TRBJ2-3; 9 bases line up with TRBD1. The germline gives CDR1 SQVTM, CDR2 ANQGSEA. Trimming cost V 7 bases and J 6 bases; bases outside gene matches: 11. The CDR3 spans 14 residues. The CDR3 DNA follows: TGCAGCGCTGGTACAGGGGGCGTCTGGGATACGCAGTATTTT. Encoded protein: CSAGTGGVWDTQYF.

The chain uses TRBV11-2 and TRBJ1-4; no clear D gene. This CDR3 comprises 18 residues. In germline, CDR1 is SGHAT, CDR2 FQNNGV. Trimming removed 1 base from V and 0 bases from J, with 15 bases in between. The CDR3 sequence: CASSLGLSREATNEKLFF. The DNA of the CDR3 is TGTGCCAGCAGCTTAGGCCTTTCGAGAGAGGCAACTAATGAAAAACTGTTTTTT.

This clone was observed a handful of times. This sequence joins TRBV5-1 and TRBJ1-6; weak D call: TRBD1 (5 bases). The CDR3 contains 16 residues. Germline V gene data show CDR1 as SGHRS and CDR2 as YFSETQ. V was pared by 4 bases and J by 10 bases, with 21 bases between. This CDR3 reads CASSRDGGRLSSPLHF. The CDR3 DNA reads TGCGCCAGCAGCCGGGACGGGGGTCGCCTTTCGTCACCCCTCCACTTT.

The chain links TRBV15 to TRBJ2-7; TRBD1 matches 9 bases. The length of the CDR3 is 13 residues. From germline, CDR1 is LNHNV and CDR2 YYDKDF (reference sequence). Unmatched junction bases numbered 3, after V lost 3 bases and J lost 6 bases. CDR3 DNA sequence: TGTGCCACCAGCAGCTCACAGGGGGCCGAGCAGTACTTC. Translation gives CATSSSQGAEQYF.

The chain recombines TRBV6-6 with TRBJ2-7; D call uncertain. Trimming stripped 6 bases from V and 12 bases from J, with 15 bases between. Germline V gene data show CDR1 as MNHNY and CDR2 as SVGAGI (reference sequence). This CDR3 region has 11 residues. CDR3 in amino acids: CASSRDAVAYF. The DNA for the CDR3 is TGTGCCAGCAGCCGAGACGCAGTCGCGTACTTC.

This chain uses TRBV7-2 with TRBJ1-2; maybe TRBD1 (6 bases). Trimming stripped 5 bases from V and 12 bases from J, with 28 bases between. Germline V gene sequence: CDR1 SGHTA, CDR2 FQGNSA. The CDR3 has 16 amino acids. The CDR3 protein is CASSPGTGKVSGRDTF. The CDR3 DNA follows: TGTGCCAGCAGCCCTGGAACAGGGAAGGTCTCTGGGAGGGACACCTTC.

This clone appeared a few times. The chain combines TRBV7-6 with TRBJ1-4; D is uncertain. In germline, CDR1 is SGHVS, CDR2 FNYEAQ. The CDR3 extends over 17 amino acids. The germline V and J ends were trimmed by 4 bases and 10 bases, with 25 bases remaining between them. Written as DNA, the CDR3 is TGTGCCAGCAGCTCCCTCGGTCATAACCAATTCCGGGGAAAACTGTTTTTT. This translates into CASSSLGHNQFRGKLFF. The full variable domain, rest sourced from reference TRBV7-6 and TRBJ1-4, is GAGVSQSPRYKVTKRGQDVALRCDPISGHVSLYWYRQALGQGPEFLTYFNYEAQQDKSGLPNDRFSAERPEGSISTLTIQRTEQRDSAMYRCASSSLGHNQFRGKLFFGSGTQLSVL.